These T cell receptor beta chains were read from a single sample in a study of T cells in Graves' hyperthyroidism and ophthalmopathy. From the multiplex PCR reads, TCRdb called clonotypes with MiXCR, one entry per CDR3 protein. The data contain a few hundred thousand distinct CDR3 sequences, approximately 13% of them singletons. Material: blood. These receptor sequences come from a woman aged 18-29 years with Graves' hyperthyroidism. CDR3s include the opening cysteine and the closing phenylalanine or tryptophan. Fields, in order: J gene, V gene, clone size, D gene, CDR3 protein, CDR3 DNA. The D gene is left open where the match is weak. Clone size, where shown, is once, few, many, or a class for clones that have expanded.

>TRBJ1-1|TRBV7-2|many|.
CASSTITEAFF
TGTGCCAGCAGCACTATAACTGAAGCTTTCTTT
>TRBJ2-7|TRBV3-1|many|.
CASSQDGTQTYEQYF
TGTGCCAGCAGCCAAGACGGGACGCAAACCTACGAGCAGTACTTC
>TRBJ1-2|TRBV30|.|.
CAWSAAGLDGYTF
TGTGCCTGGAGTGCGGCAGGGTTAGATGGCTACACCTTC
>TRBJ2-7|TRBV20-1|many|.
CSVLGSVPYEQYF
TGCAGTGTCCTGGGTAGCGTTCCCTACGAGCAGTACTTC
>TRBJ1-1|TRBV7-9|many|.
CASSPWGGVTEAFF
TGTGCCAGCAGCCCCTGGGGCGGTGTCACTGAAGCTTTCTTT
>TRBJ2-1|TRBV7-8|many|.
CASSLAVLRVAGYNEQFF
TGTGCCAGCAGCTTAGCCGTCCTCCGGGTTGCGGGGTACAATGAGCAGTTCTTC
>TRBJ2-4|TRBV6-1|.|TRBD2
CASSRIPPYGDSPGRLAKNIQYF
TGTGCCAGCAGTAGAATACCTCCTTACGGGGACTCCCCCGGGAGGCTAGCCAAAAACATTCAGTACTTC
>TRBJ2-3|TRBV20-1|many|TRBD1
CSVSSEQGAQDTQYF
TGCAGTGTTTCATCCGAGCAGGGGGCACAAGATACGCAGTATTTT
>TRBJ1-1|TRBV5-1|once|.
CASSLRGPEAFF
TGCGCCAGCAGCTTGAGAGGGCCTGAAGCTTTCTTT
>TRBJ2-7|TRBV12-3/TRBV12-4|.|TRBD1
CASSLGWTGDEQYF
TGTGCCAGCAGTTTAGGATGGACAGGGGACGAGCAGTACTTC
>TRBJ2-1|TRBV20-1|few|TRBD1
CSATGTGVNEQFF
TGCAGTGCTACCGGGACAGGGGTAAATGAGCAGTTCTTC
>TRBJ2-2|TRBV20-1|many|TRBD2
CSAKQSGRGAGELFF
TGCAGTGCCAAACAGAGCGGGCGGGGGGCCGGGGAGCTGTTTTTT
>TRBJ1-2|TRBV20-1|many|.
CSAPELPESYGYTF
TGCAGTGCTCCCGAGCTGCCAGAAAGCTATGGCTACACCTTC
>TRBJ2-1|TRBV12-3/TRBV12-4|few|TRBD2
CASSPGTSRAGEQFF
TGTGCCAGCAGTCCTGGGACTAGCCGGGCGGGGGAGCAGTTCTTC
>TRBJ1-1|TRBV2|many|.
CASSLYRAVNTEAFF
TGTGCCAGCAGTTTATACAGGGCCGTGAACACTGAAGCTTTCTTT
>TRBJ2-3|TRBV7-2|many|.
CASSLANYGADTQYF
TGTGCCAGCAGCTTAGCGAACTACGGCGCAGATACGCAGTATTTT
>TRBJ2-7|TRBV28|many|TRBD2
CASSTLLAGGAYEQYF
TGTGCCAGCAGTACCCTACTAGCGGGAGGAGCATACGAGCAGTACTTC
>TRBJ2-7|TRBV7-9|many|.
CASSTTGKSYEQYF
TGTGCCAGCAGTACTACCGGGAAATCCTACGAGCAGTACTTC
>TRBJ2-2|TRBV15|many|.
CATSIGRGGTGELFF
TGTGCCACCAGCATCGGCAGGGGGGGTACCGGGGAGCTGTTTTTT
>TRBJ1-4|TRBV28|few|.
CASSSPGSNEELFF
TGTGCCAGCAGCTCCCCGGGATCTAATGAAGAACTGTTTTTT
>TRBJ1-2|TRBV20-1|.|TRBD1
CSAGTGNGGYTF
TGCAGTGCTGGGACAGGGAATGGTGGCTACACCTTC
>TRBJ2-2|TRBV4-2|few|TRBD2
CASTYLAGLSTGELFF
TGTGCCAGCACCTATTTAGCGGGGCTAAGCACCGGGGAGCTGTTTTTT
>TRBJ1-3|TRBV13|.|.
CASSLTLGTYSGNTIYF
TGTGCCAGCAGCCTCACTCTTGGTACTTACTCTGGAAACACCATATATTTT
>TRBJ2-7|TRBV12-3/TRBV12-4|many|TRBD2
CASSPRTSGSLHYEQYF
TGTGCCAGCAGTCCCAGGACTAGCGGGAGTCTCCACTACGAGCAGTACTTC
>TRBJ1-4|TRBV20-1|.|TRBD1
CSATGDSTNEKLFF
TGCAGTGCGACAGGGGACTCAACTAATGAAAAACTGTTTTTT
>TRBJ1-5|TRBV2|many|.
CASSEFGVSQPQHF
TGTGCCAGCAGCGAATTTGGAGTGAGTCAGCCCCAGCATTTT
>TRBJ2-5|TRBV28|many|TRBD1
CASSSTLQGGETQYF
TGTGCCAGCAGTTCGACCCTACAGGGGGGAGAGACCCAGTACTTC
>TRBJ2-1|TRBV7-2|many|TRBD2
CASSSGMGGTSGSGVSYNEQFF
TGTGCCAGCAGCTCGGGGATGGGGGGGACTAGCGGGAGCGGGGTATCCTACAATGAGCAGTTCTTC
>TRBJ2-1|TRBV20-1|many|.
CSAIWGGGAGWDEQFF
TGCAGTGCTATCTGGGGGGGCGGGGCAGGTTGGGATGAGCAGTTCTTC
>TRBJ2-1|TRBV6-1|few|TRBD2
CASSYPSGGNEQFF
TGTGCCAGCAGTTATCCCTCGGGGGGGAATGAGCAGTTCTTC
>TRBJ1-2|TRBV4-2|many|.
CASSPGSTNYGYTF
TGTGCCAGCAGCCCCGGCAGCACTAACTATGGCTACACCTTC
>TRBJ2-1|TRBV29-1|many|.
CSGKRAGHYNEQFF
TGCAGCGGCAAGAGGGCGGGGCACTACAATGAGCAGTTCTTC
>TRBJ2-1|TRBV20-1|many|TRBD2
CSARAGLAVWDSYNEQFF
TGCAGTGCTAGGGCGGGACTAGCGGTCTGGGACTCCTACAATGAGCAGTTCTTC
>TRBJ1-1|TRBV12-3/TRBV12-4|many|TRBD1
CASTGQGATEAFF
TGTGCCAGCACGGGACAGGGGGCCACTGAAGCTTTCTTT
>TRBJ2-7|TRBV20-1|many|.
CSYYKGEQYF
TGCAGTTATTATAAGGGCGAGCAGTACTTC
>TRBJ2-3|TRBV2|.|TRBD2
CASRGLAGGLDTQYF
TGTGCCAGCAGGGGACTAGCGGGGGGGTTAGATACGCAGTATTTT
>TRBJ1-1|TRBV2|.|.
CASGQVGTEAFF
TGTGCCAGCGGGCAGGTCGGCACTGAAGCTTTCTTT
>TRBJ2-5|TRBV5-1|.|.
CASSPDGYQETQYF
TGCGCCAGCAGCCCGGACGGATACCAAGAGACCCAGTACTTC
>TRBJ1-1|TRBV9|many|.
CASSVGGQLNTEAFF
TGTGCCAGCAGCGTAGGAGGACAGTTGAACACTGAAGCTTTCTTT
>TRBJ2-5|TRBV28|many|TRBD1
CASSSLNRGRETQYF
TGTGCCAGCAGTTCACTAAACAGGGGGCGAGAGACCCAGTACTTC
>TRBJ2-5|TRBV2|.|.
CASSTGLLSYQETQYF
TGTGCCAGCAGTACAGGGTTGTTGTCGTACCAAGAGACCCAGTACTTC